The 21 T cell receptor beta chains presented below share a single source sample, sequenced in a study of shared T cell receptors in the human thymus. Sequencing used immunoSEQ multiplex PCR; TCRdb keeps in-frame clones, though not all of them. The top ten hold 0.0094% of the sample, which has about 660,000 clones, more than 70% seen once. In addition, the sample was reused for a study of human thymus T cells.

The material sequenced was thymocytes. These receptors were taken from a boy under two years old with a congenital heart defect.

The chain is built from TRBV30 and TRBJ2-7; D gene ambiguous. The CDR3 sequence is 11 residues long. Germline V lookup: CDR1 GTSNPN, CDR2 SVGIG (reference sequence). CDR3 loop: CASGSFYEQYF. CDR3 coding DNA: TGTGCTTCGGGTTCGTTCTACGAGCAGTACTTC. The variable domain in full, with the rest retrieved from reference TRBV30 and TRBJ2-7, is SQTIHQWPATLVQPVGSPLSLECTVEGTSNPNLYWYRQAAGRGLQLLFYSVGIGQISSEVPQNLSASRPQDRQFILSSKKLLLSDSGFYLCASGSFYEQYFGPGTRLTVT.

V usage is TRBV6-6 and J usage is TRBJ1-2; D is unresolved. This CDR3 is built from 14 residues. Per germline, CDR1 MNHNY and CDR2 SVGAGI (reference sequence). Trimming pared 6 bases from V and 0 bases from J, leaving 11 bases between. CDR3 nucleotide sequence: TGTGCCAGCAGACCCGACACAACTAACTATGGCTACACCTTC. It is translated as CASRPDTTNYGYTF.

The CDR3 protein is CASSFAGGGEQFF. The CDR3 region has the DNA TGTGCCAGCAGCTTCGCAGGGGGCGGTGAGCAGTTCTTC. The rearrangement uses TRBV5-4 and TRBJ2-1; TRBD1 matches at 8 bases. CDR3 size: 13 residues. V trimming: 2 bases; J trimming: 9 bases; junction bases outside the gene matches: 4. CDR1 SGHNT and CDR2 YYREEE come from the germline V gene (reference sequence).

This clone was detected only once. The chain combines TRBV5-5 with TRBJ1-2; 11 positions agree with TRBD1. The CDR3 is 15 residues long. V gave up 2 bases and J gave up 3 bases; unmatched junction bases: 3. From germline, CDR1 is SGHKS and CDR2 YYEKEE (reference sequence). CDR3 sequence (DNA): TGTGCCAGCAGCTTCCCGGGACAGGGGGACTATGGCTACACCTTC. This gives the protein CASSFPGQGDYGYTF.

This rearrangement joins TRBV4-1 to TRBJ2-7; 7 nucleotides agree with TRBD1. The CDR3 contains 13 residues. Germline values: CDR1 MGHRA, CDR2 YSYEKL. The trim removed 6 bases at V and 5 bases at J, leaving 7 bases unmatched. For the CDR3, the DNA is TGCGCCAGCAGACCCGACAGGGAGCACGAGCAGTACTTC. Translation gives CASRPDREHEQYF.

The gene calls are TRBV5-1 and TRBJ1-1; TRBD1 is a possible D gene (5 bases). The germline CDR1 and CDR2 sequences are SGHRS and YFSETQ. The germline V and J ends were trimmed by 1 base and 0 bases, with 13 bases remaining between them. The CDR3 extends over 16 amino acids. The DNA for the CDR3 is TGCGCCAGCAGCTTGATTTTCCGGGGGTTGAACACTGAAGCTTTCTTT. This codes for CASSLIFRGLNTEAFF.

V gene TRBV30 combines with J gene TRBJ1-1, with TRBD1 as a possible D gene (6 bases). The CDR3 extends over 14 amino acids. Germline V gene sequence: CDR1 GTSNPN, CDR2 SVGIG (reference sequence). The ends were cut back, 4 bases at V and 0 bases at J, with 12 bases in the middle. The CDR3 loop reads CAWTRDTMNTEAFF. CDR3 bases: TGTGCCTGGACCCGGGACACTATGAACACTGAAGCTTTCTTT.

The V and J genes are TRBV7-9 and TRBJ1-3; no clear D. Trimming stripped 1 base from V and 0 bases from J, with 13 bases between. The CDR3 length is 17 residues. Germline V lookup: CDR1 SEHNR, CDR2 FQNEAQ (reference sequence). The DNA of the CDR3 is TGTGCCAGCAGCTTAGTTGGCAGGTCCACCTCTGGAAACACCATATATTTT. It translates to CASSLVGRSTSGNTIYF.

The rearrangement links TRBV25-1 to TRBJ2-3; TRBD1 matches at 8 bases. J gave up 3 bases and V 2 bases, and 7 bases lay outside the gene matches. This CDR3 region has 16 residues. The V gene's germline CDR1 is MGHDK and CDR2 SYGVNS. The DNA of the CDR3 is TGTGCCAGCAGTGAAGACAGGGACAGGAGGACAGATACGCAGTATTTT. This encodes CASSEDRDRRTDTQYF.

The chain employs TRBV15 and TRBJ2-1; 8 bases line up with TRBD2. Looked up from germline, CDR1 is LNHNV and CDR2 is YYDKDF (reference sequence). V gave up 1 base and J gave up 0 bases; unmatched junction bases: 2. The CDR3 has 16 amino acids. CDR3 residues: CATSRVGTSSYNEQFF. CDR3 sequence (DNA): TGTGCCACCAGCAGAGTGGGGACTAGCTCCTACAATGAGCAGTTCTTC. Full variable domain (rest looked up from reference TRBV15 and TRBJ2-1): DAMVIQNPRYQVTQFGKPVTLSCSQTLNHNVMYWYQQKSSQAPKLLFHYYDKDFNNEADTPDNFQSRRPNTSFCFLDIRSPGLGDTAMYLCATSRVGTSSYNEQFFGPGTRLTVL.

J is TRBJ2-3 and V is TRBV4-2; D is unclear. Per germline, CDR1 LGHNA and CDR2 YNFKEQ. The CDR3 is 14 residues long. Between the trimmed V and J ends, which lost 1 base and 5 bases, there was a span of 10 bases. The CDR3 spells CASSQASSEDTQYF. CDR3 nucleotide sequence: TGTGCCAGCAGCCAAGCTTCCAGCGAAGATACGCAGTATTTT.

The J gene is TRBJ1-1, the V gene TRBV28; D perhaps matches TRBD1 (5 bases). This CDR3 has 14 amino acids. The germline V and J ends were trimmed by 4 bases and 6 bases, with 15 bases remaining between them. Germline V lookup: CDR1 MDHEN, CDR2 SYDVKM. The CDR3: CASSYKWEGAEAFF. The CDR3 DNA is TGTGCCAGCAGTTATAAATGGGAAGGGGCTGAAGCTTTCTTT.

The chain recombines TRBV6-5 with TRBJ2-1; D unclear. Germline CDR1 MNHEY, CDR2 SVGAGI. The CDR3 spans 13 residues. Trimming cost V 6 bases and J 7 bases, with 13 bases left between them. The CDR3 DNA reads as TGTGCCAGCAGCCGTTTTCCCGGTAATGAGCAGTTCTTC. Its protein is CASSRFPGNEQFF.

The chain combines TRBV20-1 with TRBJ2-5; D gene uncertain. The V gene's germline CDR1 is DFQATT and CDR2 SNEGSKA (reference sequence). Trimming removed 5 bases from V and 7 bases from J, with 8 bases in between. This CDR3 contains 10 residues. The CDR3 protein is CSAATGTQYF. The DNA of the CDR3 is TGCAGTGCTGCAACTGGGACCCAGTACTTC.

DNA for the CDR3: TGCGCCAGCAGCCCGCTAACAGGGGCCGACTACGAGCAGTACTTC. Amino acids: CASSPLTGADYEQYF. This rearrangement joins TRBV5-1 to TRBJ2-7, with TRBD1 identical over 7 bases. Germline CDR1 is SGHRS and CDR2 is YFSETQ. The ends lost 4 bases at V and 3 bases at J; junction bases unmatched: 10. CDR3 length equals 15 residues.

This chain uses TRBV6-5 with TRBJ2-1, with D possibly TRBD1 on 6 matching bases. Trimming took off 6 bases at V and 4 bases at J, with 16 bases between the two ends. The CDR3 covers 15 residues. Looked up from germline, CDR1 is MNHEY and CDR2 is SVGAGI. The CDR3 DNA reads TGTGCCAGCAGCTTGACCGGGACATCATACAATGAGCAGTTCTTC. Protein: CASSLTGTSYNEQFF.

The chain uses TRBV4-3 and TRBJ1-6; TRBD1 matches 7 bases. The ends lost 1 base at V and 2 bases at J; junction bases unmatched: 14. Germline assignment: CDR1 LGHNA and CDR2 YSLEER. This CDR3 is built from 20 residues. DNA of the CDR3: TGCGCCAGCAGCCAAGTGGACAGGACCCACCGCGCCCCCTATAATTCACCCCTCCACTTT. This translates into CASSQVDRTHRAPYNSPLHF.

This chain links TRBV18 with TRBJ1-1; 8 bases align to TRBD1. Germline-derived CDR1 and CDR2 are KGHSH and LQKENI. This CDR3 has 15 residues. Trimming removed 4 bases from V and 1 base from J; junction bases left unmatched: 5. CDR3 bases: TGTGCCAGCTCACAAACAGGGGGTGAGAACACTGAAGCTTTCTTT. It specifies CASSQTGGENTEAFF.

CDR3 amino acids: CASSPTRLAGGRGELFF. Written as DNA, the CDR3 is TGCGCCAGCAGCCCCACCCGACTAGCGGGGGGCCGGGGGGAGCTGTTTTTT. The rearrangement joins TRBV4-3 to TRBJ2-2; 13 bases line up with TRBD2. Germline loops: CDR1 LGHNA, CDR2 YSLEER. This CDR3 has 17 amino acids. J was trimmed by 8 bases and V by 4 bases; bases with no gene match: 10.

This chain uses TRBV6-1 with TRBJ1-2; D possibly corresponds to TRBD1 (6 bases). The CDR3 covers 14 residues. V lost 7 bases and J lost 2, with 14 bases in between. Per the germline V gene, CDR1 is MNHNS and CDR2 is SASEGT. The CDR3 here is CASNLGGQNYGYTF. The CDR3 DNA reads TGTGCCAGCAACCTAGGTGGACAGAACTATGGCTACACCTTC.

The genes are TRBV2 and TRBJ1-2; TRBD1 agrees at 8 bases. The J segment lost 6 bases and the V segment lost 5 bases, leaving 17 bases of the junction unmatched. This CDR3 region has 17 residues. Germline CDR1 reads SNHLY; CDR2 reads FYNNEI. The CDR3 DNA follows: TGTGCCAGCAGTTCCCTGGGGCTCAATACAGGGGGGCATGGCTACACCTTC. It specifies CASSSLGLNTGGHGYTF.